This T cell receptor beta chain was sequenced for a study of OX40 agonist ivuxolimab in advanced cancers. Background for the entire study: Ivuxolimab was an agonistic, fully human IgG2 monoclonal antibody directed against OX40 (CD134), a costimulatory receptor. Intravenous ivuxolimab was administered to patients every 2 weeks at six dose levels: 0.01, 0.1, 0.3, 1.5, 3 and 10 mg/kg. Of the 50 or so patients in dose escalation, about 19 had hepatocellular carcinoma, roughly 15 had melanoma, 9 had renal cell carcinoma and 9 had head and neck cancer. The dose-escalation cohort was roughly 83% male with a mean age of about 60 years, ranging from roughly 20 to 80. Patients were allowed to have had prior anti-PD-1, anti-PD-L1 or anti-CTLA-4 therapy, and more than 30% of the dose-escalation patients had previously received checkpoint inhibitors. Partial responses occurred in three dose-escalation patients: two with cutaneous melanoma and one with hepatocellular carcinoma. The point of sequencing TCRbeta in the periphery was to test whether ivuxolimab changed TCR sequence diversity and drove clonal T-cell expansion. The monotherapy dose-escalation portion (N of about 50 patients) of the phase I ivuxolimab trial is reported in the paper.

The germline V gene (reference sequence) supplies CDR1 MNHNY and CDR2 SVGAGI. V loses 8 bases, J loses 9 bases, and the germline ends lie 14 bases apart. The CDR3, cysteine through phenylalanine, is 13 amino acids long. CDR3 DNA is the only sequence kept; it has 39 bases, read in frame from the first base. Genomic DNA was extracted from sorted cells for sequencing of the TCRbeta CDR3 region. The immunoSEQ Assay was used to sequence the TCRbeta CDR3 regions. Held by TCRdb, this immuneACCESS table contains in-frame sequences only and omits some clones. Under half of the omission traces to an unresolved V gene where checked; the cause of the rest is unknown. The sample yields about 65,000 clones; roughly nine tenths were counted once. The ten largest account for roughly 1% of the sample. Patients with autoimmune disease history or receiving systemic immunosuppression were excluded from the trial. In every dose cohort, peripheral blood was drawn for TCR sequencing at baseline, cycle 4 day 1, and cycle 7 day 1. Samples came from an open-label, multicenter, first-in-human phase I dose-escalation trial of ivuxolimab. The trial enrolled adults with locally advanced or metastatic head and neck squamous cell, hepatocellular, melanoma or renal cell carcinoma. Before TCR sequencing, CD4+ T cells and CD8+ T cells from peripheral blood were sorted into separate populations.

What the authors observed across the whole study: On average, CD8+ T cells showed more expanded clones than CD4+ T cells after ivuxolimab. Which antigens the clonally expanded peripheral T cells were specific for was not determined. In partial responders in the 0.1-3.0 mg/kg groups, normalized peripheral clonal expansion was found to be among the lowest, especially among CD8+ T cells. Low levels of normalized T-cell clonal expansion were also shown by some nonresponding patients. At doses of 0.1 to 3.0 mg/kg, clonal expansion of both CD4+ and CD8+ blood T cells was observed from baseline to week 6.

Points on this clone: The antigen this receptor binds is unknown. No clone much larger than this one lies a single base away; base qualities are absent.

The clonotype originates from an adult with an advanced solid tumor such as melanoma, head and neck, liver or kidney cancer. Here the chain combines TRBV6-6 and TRBJ1-6; the D region possibly corresponds to TRBD1 (5 bases align). Sequenced here: CD4+ or CD8+ T cells sorted from blood, sampled in a trial of the OX40 agonist ivuxolimab. The encoded CDR3 is CASARDRASPLHF. The DNA reads as follows: TGTGCCAGCGCCCGGGACCGGGCTTCACCCCTCCACTTT.